Presented here are 27 T cell receptor beta chains from one specimen sequenced in a study of blood T cell repertoires in COVID-19. Using immunoSEQ multiplex PCR, the repertoire was profiled, and TCRdb retains in-frame clones only, with some absent. Here the sample spans about 300,000 clones, around four fifths being singletons. The sample comprised peripheral blood. The receptor set was obtained from a woman aged 45-60 years with acute or convalescent COVID-19.

The V call is TRBV10-3, the J call TRBJ2-2, with D perhaps matching TRBD1 (6 bases). Germline CDR1 is ENHRY and CDR2 is SYGVKD. Trimming left V 9 bases short and J 4 bases short, with 15 bases between. The length of the CDR3 is 14 residues. CDR3 in DNA: TGTGCCATACAGGGAATAGGGGGCACCGGGGAGCTGTTTTTT. Translating gives CAIQGIGGTGELFF.

The chain couples TRBV6-5 to TRBJ2-2; D not resolved. V was trimmed by 6 bases and J by 3 bases, leaving 8 bases between them. This CDR3 has 13 residues. Germline V gene lookup returns CDR1 MNHEY and CDR2 SVGAGI. In DNA, the CDR3 is TGTGCCAGCAGCGGGTCCCACACCGGGGAGCTGTTTTTT. Protein: CASSGSHTGELFF.

The gene calls are TRBV19 and TRBJ2-7, with D tentatively TRBD2 (5 bases). V was trimmed by 8 bases and J by 3 bases, leaving 17 bases between them. CDR3 length: 14 residues. The V gene's germline CDR1 is LNHDA and CDR2 SQIVND (reference sequence). The CDR3 reads CASAQGGQNYEQYF. CDR3 in DNA: TGTGCCAGTGCCCAAGGCGGGCAAAACTACGAGCAGTACTTC.

About this clone itself: Mismatch with germline at one junction end may stem from a read error. The rearrangement uses TRBV4-1 and TRBJ1-1; D perhaps matches TRBD1 (6 bases). The CDR3 consists of 15 residues. The germline V gene has CDR1 MGHRA and CDR2 YSYEKL. As DNA, the CDR3 is TGCGCCAGCAACGCCTATCCAGGGGTGAAGACTGAAGCTTTCTTT. Translation gives CASNAYPGVKTEAFF.

The rearrangement links TRBV27 to TRBJ1-1; perhaps TRBD1 as D (5 bases). This CDR3 has 14 residues. The V end was cut by 8 bases, the J end by 1 base, with 14 bases between. Germline V lookup: CDR1 MNHEY, CDR2 SMNVEV (reference sequence). CDR3 in DNA: TGTGCCAGCCGAGAAAGGACAACGAACACTGAAGCTTTCTTT. The encoded protein is CASRERTTNTEAFF.

The sample holds a few counts of this clone. This chain uses TRBV12-3 or TRBV12-4 with TRBJ1-2; 8 nucleotides match TRBD1. The CDR3 is 13 amino acids. J gave up 3 bases and V 8 bases, and 5 bases lay outside the gene matches. CDR3 DNA sequence: TGTGCCAGCTTGGCACAGGGGGACTATGGCTACACCTTC. Translation gives CASLAQGDYGYTF.

The genes are TRBV28 and TRBJ1-6, with TRBD1 as a possible D gene (5 bases). The germline V and J ends were trimmed by 5 bases and 5 bases, with 10 bases remaining between them. The length of the CDR3 is 14 residues. CDR1 and CDR2 (germline): MDHEN, SYDVKM. The CDR3 DNA follows: TGTGCCAGCAGTCAGGGCAGGAATAATTCACCCCTCCACTTT. Translating it yields CASSQGRNNSPLHF.

V is TRBV29-1 and J is TRBJ2-7, with 7 bases that match TRBD2. CDR3 length: 12 amino acids. Germline trimming cut 3 bases from V and 5 bases from J; bases unmatched to any gene: 4. Germline values: CDR1 SQVTM, CDR2 ANQGSEA. The DNA of the CDR3 is TGCAGCGTTGAGGGAGGGGTAGACGAGCAGTACTTC. Residues: CSVEGGVDEQYF.

This clone was observed a few times. J is TRBJ2-3 and V is TRBV19; D is possibly TRBD1 (6 bases). The CDR3 spans 14 residues. Germline V gene sequence: CDR1 LNHDA, CDR2 SQIVND (reference sequence). With 7 bases removed from V and 5 bases from J, the gap between germline ends came to 16 bases. CDR3: CASTRDTLQDTQYF. In DNA, the CDR3 is TGTGCCAGTACCCGGGACACACTTCAAGATACGCAGTATTTT.

The rearrangement joins TRBV5-6 to TRBJ1-1, with 7 bases aligning to TRBD1. The germline CDR1 and CDR2 sequences are SGHDT and YYEEEE. The CDR3 has 13 amino acids. The V segment lost 3 bases and the J segment 10 bases; nucleotides outside the gene matches: 9. CDR3 amino acids: CASSYGTEGGAFF. Here the CDR3 DNA reads TGTGCCAGCAGCTACGGGACAGAAGGTGGAGCTTTCTTT.

The chain recombines TRBV7-9 with TRBJ2-2; 11 bases map to TRBD1. CDR1 SEHNR and CDR2 FQNEAQ come from the germline V gene (reference sequence). This CDR3 has 17 residues. J lost 2 bases, V lost 2 bases, and 4 bases had no gene match. The CDR3 loop is CASSLSWTGGNTGELFF. DNA for the CDR3: TGTGCCAGCAGCTTATCTTGGACAGGGGGCAACACCGGGGAGCTGTTTTTT. Filled out from reference TRBV7-9 and TRBJ2-2, the complete variable domain reads DTGVSQNPRHKITKRGQNVTFRCDPISEHNRLYWYRQTLGQGPEFLTYFQNEAQLEKSRLLSDRFSAERPKGSFSTLEIQRTEQGDSAMYLCASSLSWTGGNTGELFFGEGSRLTVL.

This clone was picked up one time. The V and J genes are TRBV4-2 and TRBJ2-2, with 12 bases identical to TRBD2. Per germline, CDR1 LGHNA and CDR2 YNFKEQ. V lost 5 bases and J lost 6; bases outside the gene matches: 7. This CDR3 has 16 amino acids. CDR3 in amino acids: CASSSRLAGVPGELFF. CDR3 nucleotides: TGTGCCAGCAGCTCCAGACTAGCGGGAGTGCCCGGGGAGCTGTTTTTT.

The V call is TRBV19, the J call TRBJ1-5; TRBD1 matches at 7 bases. The trim removed 3 bases at V and 4 bases at J, leaving 9 bases unmatched. This CDR3 spans 16 amino acids. Per germline, CDR1 LNHDA and CDR2 SQIVND (reference sequence). CDR3 in amino acids: CASSISGTVQNQPQHF. In DNA form, the CDR3 reads TGTGCCAGTAGTATTTCGGGGACAGTCCAAAATCAGCCCCAGCATTTT.

The rearrangement uses TRBV7-2 and TRBJ1-1, with 8 bases that match TRBD1. Germline values: CDR1 SGHTA, CDR2 FQGNSA. The CDR3 is 15 residues long. Trimming removed 5 bases from V and 7 bases from J; junction bases left unmatched: 12. The CDR3 bases are TGTGCCAGCAGCCCCGAAACCGGGACAGGTCATGAAGCTTTCTTT. This codes for CASSPETGTGHEAFF.

This chain uses TRBV7-6 with TRBJ2-7, with D possibly TRBD2 on 6 matching bases. Germline CDR1 is SGHVS and CDR2 is FNYEAQ. Trimming took off 1 base at V and 5 bases at J, with 9 bases between the two ends. The CDR3 has 13 residues. The CDR3 DNA sequence: TGTGCCAGCAGCTTAGATGGAGGGAACGAGCAGTACTTC. This gives the protein CASSLDGGNEQYF.

The rearrangement links TRBV27 to TRBJ2-1; no reliable D call. CDR3 size: 11 residues. V was pared by 3 bases and J by 8 bases, with 5 bases between. CDR1 and CDR2 from the germline V gene are MNHEY and SMNVEV (reference sequence). CDR3 sequence (DNA): TGTGCCAGCAGTTTTTTCGATGAGCAGTTCTTC. Its protein product is CASSFFDEQFF.

Here the CDR3 reads CASSYSREYQPQHF. The DNA for the CDR3 is TGTGCCAGCAGTTACTCGAGGGAATATCAGCCCCAGCATTTT. V gene TRBV6-5 combines with J gene TRBJ1-5; D is uncertain. Germline V lookup: CDR1 MNHEY, CDR2 SVGAGI. CDR3 length: 14 amino acids. Trimming shortened V by 0 bases and J by 5 bases, and 8 bases separated the two germline ends.

The V and J genes are TRBV5-6 and TRBJ1-6; possible D gene TRBD1, 5 bases. This CDR3 contains 15 residues. Germline V gene sequence: CDR1 SGHDT, CDR2 YYEEEE. V lost 0 bases and J 14 bases, leaving 18 bases between the germline ends. The CDR3 loop is CASSLVGQGFLSLHF. CDR3 in DNA: TGTGCCAGCAGCTTGGTCGGTCAGGGATTTTTATCCCTCCACTTT.

The chain has TRBV5-1 and TRBJ1-1, with TRBD1 matching 7 bases. Germline V lookup: CDR1 SGHRS, CDR2 YFSETQ. The CDR3 has 16 amino acids. The V and J ends lost 1 base and 4 bases, in that order; junction bases with no gene match: 10. The CDR3 sequence is CASSLKPGQVGTEAFF. The DNA for the CDR3 is TGCGCCAGCAGCTTGAAACCTGGACAGGTTGGCACTGAAGCTTTCTTT.

The V and J genes are TRBV4-2 and TRBJ2-1; 7 nucleotides agree with TRBD2. Germline CDR1 and CDR2: LGHNA and YNFKEQ. This CDR3 is 15 amino acids long. V gave up 0 bases and J gave up 3 bases; unmatched junction bases: 2. CDR3 DNA sequence: TGTGCCAGCAGCCAAGAAAGCGGGGACTACAATGAGCAGTTCTTC. Protein: CASSQESGDYNEQFF.

The chain uses TRBV28 and TRBJ2-3; 9 nucleotides line up with TRBD1. CDR3 size: 13 residues. In germline, CDR1 is MDHEN, CDR2 SYDVKM. V shed 10 bases, J shed 3 bases, and the junction held 5 bases outside the gene matches. This CDR3 is CATRDRATDTQYF. In DNA form, the CDR3 reads TGTGCCACCCGGGACAGGGCGACAGATACGCAGTATTTT.

This rearrangement joins TRBV6-2 or TRBV6-3 to TRBJ2-1, with 8 nucleotides matching TRBD2. In germline, CDR1 is MNHEY, CDR2 SVGEGT. The CDR3 is 15 residues long. J gave up 3 bases and V 5 bases, and 6 bases lay outside the gene matches. The CDR3 region is CASSQSGSVYNEQFF. Written as DNA, the CDR3 is TGTGCCAGCAGTCAAAGCGGGAGCGTCTACAATGAGCAGTTCTTC.

Notes on this clone: Germline and junction disagree at one end, which may indicate a read error. The J gene is TRBJ2-6, the V gene TRBV18; 9 bases align to TRBD1. The CDR3 spans 17 residues. The germline gives CDR1 KGHSH, CDR2 LQKENI. The CDR3: CASSPTGGLSGANVLTF. The CDR3 nucleotides read TGTGCCAGCTCACCGACAGGGGGTCTATCTGGAGCCAACGTCCTGACTTTC.

The chain joins TRBV6-5 to TRBJ2-1, with D perhaps matching TRBD2 (6 bases). Germline lookup yields CDR1 MNHEY and CDR2 SVGAGI. This CDR3 contains 13 residues. V was pared by 0 bases and J by 9 bases, with 9 bases between. The CDR3 DNA reads TGTGCCAGCAGTTACTCGAAGGGACTTGAGCAGTTCTTC. Its translation is CASSYSKGLEQFF.

The CDR3 nucleotides read TGTGCCAGCAGTTACTCGACACAGAACACTGAAGCTTTCTTT. Its translation is CASSYSTQNTEAFF. V is TRBV6-5 and J is TRBJ1-1; D is unclear. The CDR3 is made up of 14 amino acids. V was trimmed by 0 bases and J by 1 base, leaving 6 bases between them. Germline V gene sequence: CDR1 MNHEY, CDR2 SVGAGI.

This chain joins TRBV5-6 and TRBJ2-7; no clear D gene. CDR3 size: 12 residues. V dropped 1 base and J dropped 4 bases, with 6 bases sitting between them. CDR1 SGHDT and CDR2 YYEEEE come from the germline V gene. The DNA of the CDR3 is TGTGCCAGCAGCTTGTTTGTATACGAGCAGTACTTC. Its translation: CASSLFVYEQYF.

The chain couples TRBV5-4 to TRBJ2-2, with D perhaps TRBD1 (5 bases). Trimming removed 4 bases from V and 13 bases from J, with 14 bases in between. CDR1 SGHNT and CDR2 YYREEE come from the germline V gene (reference sequence). CDR3 length: 12 amino acids. DNA of the CDR3: TGTGCCAGCAGCCCTCCCCAGGGCGTGCTGTTTTTT. Its protein product is CASSPPQGVLFF.